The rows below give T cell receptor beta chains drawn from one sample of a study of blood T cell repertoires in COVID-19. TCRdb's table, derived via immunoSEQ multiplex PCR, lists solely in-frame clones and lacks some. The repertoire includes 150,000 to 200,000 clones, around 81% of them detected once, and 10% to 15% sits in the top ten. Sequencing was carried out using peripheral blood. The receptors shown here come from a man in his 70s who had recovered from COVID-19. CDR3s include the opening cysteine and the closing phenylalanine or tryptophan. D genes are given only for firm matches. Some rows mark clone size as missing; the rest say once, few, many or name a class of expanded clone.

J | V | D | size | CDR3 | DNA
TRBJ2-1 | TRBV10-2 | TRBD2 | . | CASSETLAGGYEQFF | TGCGCCAGCAGTGAGACCCTAGCGGGAGGGTATGAGCAGTTCTTC
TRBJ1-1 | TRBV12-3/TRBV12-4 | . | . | CASSGQYFTEAFF | TGTGCCAGCAGCGGACAGTATTTCACTGAAGCTTTCTTT
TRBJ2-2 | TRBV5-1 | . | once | CASSLNRRGTGELFF | TGCGCCAGCAGCTTAAACCGACGGGGGACCGGGGAGCTGTTTTTT
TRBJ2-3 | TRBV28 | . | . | CASRWTEDTDTQYF | TGTGCCAGCAGATGGACAGAAGACACAGATACGCAGTATTTT
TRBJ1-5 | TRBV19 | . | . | CASKVDISNQPQHF | TGTGCCAGTAAGGTCGACATTAGCAATCAGCCCCAGCATTTT
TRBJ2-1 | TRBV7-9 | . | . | CASSLAPQGNEQFF | TGTGCCAGCAGCTTAGCCCCTCAGGGGAATGAGCAGTTCTTC
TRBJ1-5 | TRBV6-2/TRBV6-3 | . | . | CASSEPGFYSNQPQHF | TGTGCCAGCAGCGAACCGGGGTTTTATAGCAATCAGCCCCAGCATTTT
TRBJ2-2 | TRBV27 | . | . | CASSFSAGTGELFF | TGTGCCAGCAGTTTTTCTGCGGGCACCGGGGAGCTGTTTTTT
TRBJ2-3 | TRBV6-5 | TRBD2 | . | CASGWREMSDTQYF | TGTGCAAGCGGGTGGCGGGAGATGTCAGATACGCAGTATTTT
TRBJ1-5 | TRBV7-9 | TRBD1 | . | CASSPGTANQPQHF | TGTGCCAGCAGCCCCGGGACAGCTAATCAGCCCCAGCATTTT
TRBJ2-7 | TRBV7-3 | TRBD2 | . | CASSPTGGAGAEQYF | TGTGCCAGCAGCCCTACCGGGGGGGCAGGGGCCGAGCAGTACTTC
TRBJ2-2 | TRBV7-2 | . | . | CASSRSSTGELFF | TGTGCCAGCAGTAGGAGTTCTACCGGGGAGCTGTTTTTT
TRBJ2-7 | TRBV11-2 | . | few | CASSLAYEQYF | TGTGCCAGCAGCTTAGCTTACGAGCAGTACTTC
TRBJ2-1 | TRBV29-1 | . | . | CSVEPHTSYEQFF | TGCAGCGTTGAGCCGCATACTAGCTATGAGCAGTTCTTC